This T cell receptor (beta chain) was retrieved from a study of cytomegalovirus exposure and HLA in healthy donors. Across the whole study: A prior analysis found about 110 million unique TCR beta sequences from 170 million or so T cells.

Trimming took 5 bases from V and 5 from J, leaving 18 bases between them. The length of the CDR3 is 15 residues. The V gene's germline CDR1 is PRHDT and CDR2 FYEKMQ (reference sequence). Use of 60 Vbeta and 13 Jbeta primers characterized the PCR. Data came from immunoSEQ multiplex PCR; TCRdb stores just in-frame clones and leaves some out. Of fewer than 200,000 clones in the sample, around 65% are singletons; the top ten hold around 3%. Broader study findings: Altogether, 150 or so TCR beta chains were recorded as cytomegalovirus-associated.

Worth noting for this clone: Its antigen remains unknown.

This receptor was taken from a woman aged 40 to 49 in good health and CMV-seropositive. Sequencing used PBMCs. This sequence joins TRBV13 and TRBJ2-5; D possibly corresponds to TRBD2 (6 bases). The CDR3 sequence: CASSPSRWLAETQYF. CDR3 bases: TGTGCCAGCAGCCCTTCGCGGTGGCTAGCGGAGACCCAGTACTTC.